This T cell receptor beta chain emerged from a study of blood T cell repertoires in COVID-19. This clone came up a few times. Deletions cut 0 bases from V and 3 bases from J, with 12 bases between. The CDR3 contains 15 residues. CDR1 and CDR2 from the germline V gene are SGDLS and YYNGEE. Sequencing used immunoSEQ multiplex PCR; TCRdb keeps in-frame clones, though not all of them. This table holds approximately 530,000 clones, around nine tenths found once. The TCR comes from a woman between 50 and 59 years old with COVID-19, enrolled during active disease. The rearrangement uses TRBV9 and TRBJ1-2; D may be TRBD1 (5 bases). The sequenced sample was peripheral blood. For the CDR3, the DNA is TGTGCCAGCAGCGTAGGAGCAGGGAGGGACTATGGCTACACCTTC. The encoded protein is CASSVGAGRDYGYTF.